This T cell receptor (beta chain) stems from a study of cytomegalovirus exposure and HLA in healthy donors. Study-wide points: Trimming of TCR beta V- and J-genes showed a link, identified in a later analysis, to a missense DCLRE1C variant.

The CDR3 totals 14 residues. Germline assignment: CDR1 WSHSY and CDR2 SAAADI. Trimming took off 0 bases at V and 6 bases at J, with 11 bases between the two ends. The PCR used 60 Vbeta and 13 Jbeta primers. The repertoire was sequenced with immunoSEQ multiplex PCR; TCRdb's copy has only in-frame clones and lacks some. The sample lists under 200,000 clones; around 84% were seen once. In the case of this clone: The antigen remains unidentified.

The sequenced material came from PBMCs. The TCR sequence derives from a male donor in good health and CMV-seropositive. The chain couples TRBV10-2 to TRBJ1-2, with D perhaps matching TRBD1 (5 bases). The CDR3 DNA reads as TGCGCCAGCAGTGAGTCCCCTCTACAGGATGGCTACACCTTC. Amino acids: CASSESPLQDGYTF.